A single sample gave rise to the 4 T cell receptor beta chains below, sequenced in a study of Graves' ophthalmopathy and Graves' hyperthyroidism. From RNA, the CDR3 regions of TCR beta chains were amplified and sequenced. The library came from an HTBI-primed first-round RT-PCR and a second-round multiplex PCR. TCRdb fed the multiplex PCR reads into MiXCR, producing one record per CDR3 protein. Found here are hundreds of thousands of distinct CDR3 sequences, 20% to 25% of them singletons; the top ten hold under 3%. The sequencing input was peripheral blood. The source is a woman between 18 and 30 years old with stable Graves' hyperthyroidism.

In its sample, this clonotype was seen many times. This chain links TRBV19 with TRBJ1-2, with D unclear. V was shortened by 3 bases and J by 2 bases, with 10 bases between the two germline ends. The CDR3 loop spans 14 amino acids. Germline V gives CDR1 LNHDA, CDR2 SQIVND (reference sequence). As DNA, the CDR3 is TGTGCCAGTAGTATTGTGGAAGGGAACTATGGCTACACCTTC. Translating it yields CASSIVEGNYGYTF. The complete variable domain, with remaining parts taken from reference TRBV19 and TRBJ1-2, reads DGGITQSPKYLFRKEGQNVTLSCEQNLNHDAMYWYRQDPGQGLRLIYYSQIVNDFQKGDIAEGYSVSREKKESFPLTVTSAQKNPTAFYLCASSIVEGNYGYTFGSGTRLTVV.

This clonotype was picked up many times. The rearrangement links TRBV12-3 or TRBV12-4 to TRBJ2-7, with TRBD2 matching over 11 bases. The CDR3 loop spans 16 amino acids. V shed 6 bases, J shed 5 bases, and the junction held 12 bases outside the gene matches. The CDR3 here is CASRPTSGRYRNEQYF. The DNA of the CDR3 is TGTGCCAGCAGACCAACTAGCGGGAGATACAGGAACGAGCAGTACTTC.

This clonotype was counted many times. The rearrangement uses TRBV19 and TRBJ1-5, with 7 nucleotides matching TRBD1. This CDR3 has 15 residues. The V segment lost 6 bases and the J segment 4 bases; nucleotides outside the gene matches: 9. The germline V gene has CDR1 LNHDA and CDR2 SQIVND (reference sequence). CDR3 coding DNA: TGTGCCAGTAGACAGGGAAGGGGACAGAATCAGCCCCAGCATTTT. Translated, it gives CASRQGRGQNQPQHF.

Ten or more counts support this clonotype. A much larger clone lies a single base off, so this may be a read error. The gene calls are TRBV20-1 and TRBJ2-5, with D perhaps TRBD1 or TRBD2 (5 bases each). Trimming stripped 1 base from V and 1 base from J, with 7 bases between. CDR3 length: 13 residues. Germline V CDR1 and CDR2: DFQATT, SNEGSKA (reference sequence). The CDR3 DNA is TGCAGTGCTAGAGGGGACCTCCAAGAGACCCAGTACTTC. Translation: CSARGDLQETQYF.